The rows below give T cell receptor beta chains drawn from one sample of a study of blood T cell repertoires in COVID-19. Profiling relied on immunoSEQ multiplex PCR, and the TCRdb table lists in-frame clones only, not all of them. The table lists more than 85,000 clones, 91% of them singletons. The source material was peripheral blood. Source of these receptors: a man in his 60s with acute or convalescent COVID-19. Each CDR3 is given with its conserved first and last residue. The D gene is left open where the match is weak. A clone size is listed for some rows: how often the clone was seen (once, few, many), or a class if it is expanded.

v_gene	j_gene	d_gene	abundance	CDR3nt	CDR3aa
TRBV7-9	TRBJ1-1	-	-	TGTGCCAGCAGCTCCCCACTTGACACTGAAGCTTTCTTT	CASSSPLDTEAFF
TRBV27	TRBJ1-1	-	-	TGTGCCAGCAAGCTATCACGGAACACTGAAGCTTTCTTT	CASKLSRNTEAFF
TRBV4-1	TRBJ2-1	-	-	TGCGCCAGCAGCCAAGAAGGAGGACTATCCTCCTACAATGAGCAGTTCTTC	CASSQEGGLSSYNEQFF
TRBV12-3/TRBV12-4	TRBJ1-2	-	-	TGTGCCAGCAGCCGGACAAACTATGGCTACACCTTC	CASSRTNYGYTF
TRBV5-1	TRBJ2-1	-	-	TGCGCCAGCAGCAGTCCCCGGGACACAGTTGGCAATGAGCAGTTCTTC	CASSSPRDTVGNEQFF
TRBV28	TRBJ2-7	TRBD2	-	TGTGCCAGCAGCCGCTCAGCGGGAAACGAGCAGTACTTC	CASSRSAGNEQYF
TRBV19	TRBJ1-2	TRBD1	-	TGTGCCAGTAGTATGTACGGGACAGGGAATGGCTACACCTTC	CASSMYGTGNGYTF
TRBV28	TRBJ2-1	TRBD2	-	TGTGCCAGCAGTTTACTAGCGGGAGTGGGCAATGAGCAGTTCTTC	CASSLLAGVGNEQFF
TRBV5-4	TRBJ2-3	-	-	TGTGCCAGCAGCGTACCTTTCTCGGGACTCGTCGGAGATACGCAGTATTTT	CASSVPFSGLVGDTQYF
TRBV9	TRBJ1-1	-	once	TGTGCCAGCAGCGTAGGGTGGAGGGGGAACACTGAAGCTTTCTTT	CASSVGWRGNTEAFF
TRBV3-1/TRBV3-2	TRBJ2-5	TRBD2	-	TGTGCCAGCAGCCAAGGCGGGAGTGTAGAGACCCAGTACTTC	CASSQGGSVETQYF
TRBV28	TRBJ2-1	TRBD1	-	TGTGCCAGCAGAAAGGGACAGTTGAGTTTGAATGAGCAGTTCTTC	CASRKGQLSLNEQFF
TRBV24-1	TRBJ2-5	-	-	TGTGCCACCAGTGATTGGGGGGTAAAAGAGACCCAGTACTTC	CATSDWGVKETQYF
TRBV28	TRBJ2-5	TRBD2	-	TGTGCCAGCAAGCTAGCGGGAAAGGAGACCCAGTACTTC	CASKLAGKETQYF
TRBV10-3	TRBJ2-7	TRBD2	-	TGTGCCATCAGTCCGGGACTAGTTACCTACGAGCAGTACTTC	CAISPGLVTYEQYF
TRBV7-9	TRBJ2-3	-	-	TGTGCCAGCAGCCGAACGGAGGATACGCAGTATTTT	CASSRTEDTQYF
TRBV30	TRBJ1-5	-	-	TGTGCCTGGAGTGTACGGCAGGGTGCGGATCAGCCCCAGCATTTT	CAWSVRQGADQPQHF
TRBV6-5	TRBJ2-7	-	-	TGTGCCAGCAGTTCTTACTGGGCGTACGAGCAGTACTTC	CASSSYWAYEQYF